The subject of this entry is one TCR beta chain. This specimen belongs to a study of blood T cell repertoires in COVID-19. Assay used: immunoSEQ multiplex PCR; TCRdb lists only in-frame clones, some missing. The top ten clones hold about 0.94% of a sample with 330,000 or so clones, roughly 90% of them seen once. Per the germline V gene, CDR1 is LGHNA and CDR2 is YNFKEQ. The CDR3 has 15 amino acids. The V gene lost 3 bases and the J gene lost 1 base, with 13 bases spanning the gap. Contact with a PCR-confirmed or clinician-diagnosed COVID-19 case occurred within 2 weeks of entry. The genes are TRBV4-2 and TRBJ2-7, with D possibly matching TRBD2 (7 bases). This TCR came from a woman in her twenties or thirties who had been exposed to COVID-19. Material for sequencing was PBMCs or T cells enriched from blood (not recorded which). The CDR3 bases are TGTGCCAGCAGCCACCCTAGCGGACAGTCCTACGAGCAGTACTTC. Its translation is CASSHPSGQSYEQYF.